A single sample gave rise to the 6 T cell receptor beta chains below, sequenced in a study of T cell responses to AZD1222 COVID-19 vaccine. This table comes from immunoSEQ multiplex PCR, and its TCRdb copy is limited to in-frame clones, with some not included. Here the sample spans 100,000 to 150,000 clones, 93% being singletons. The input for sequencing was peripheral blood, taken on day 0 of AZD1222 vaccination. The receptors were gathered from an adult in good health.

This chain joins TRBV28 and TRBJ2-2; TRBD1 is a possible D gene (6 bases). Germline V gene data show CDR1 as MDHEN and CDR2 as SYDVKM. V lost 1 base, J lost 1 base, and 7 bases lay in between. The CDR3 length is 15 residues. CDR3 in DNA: TGTGCCAGCAGTTTATTGGGACAGAACACCGGGGAGCTGTTTTTT. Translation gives CASSLLGQNTGELFF. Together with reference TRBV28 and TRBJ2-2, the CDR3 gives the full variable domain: DVKVTQSSRYLVKRTGEKVFLECVQDMDHENMFWYRQDPGLGLRLIYFSYDVKMKEKGDIPEGYSVSREKKERFSLILESASTNQTSMYLCASSLLGQNTGELFFGEGSRLTVL.

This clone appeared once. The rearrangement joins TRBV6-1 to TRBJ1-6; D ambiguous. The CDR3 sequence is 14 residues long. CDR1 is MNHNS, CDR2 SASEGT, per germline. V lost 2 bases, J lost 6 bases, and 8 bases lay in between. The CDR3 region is CASSESTLNSPLHF. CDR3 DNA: TGTGCCAGCAGTGAATCTACCCTTAATTCACCCCTCCACTTT.

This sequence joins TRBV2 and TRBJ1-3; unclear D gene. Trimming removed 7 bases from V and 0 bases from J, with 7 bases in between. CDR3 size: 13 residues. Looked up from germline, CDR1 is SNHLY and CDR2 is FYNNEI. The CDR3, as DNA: TGTGCCAGCAAAGGGAACTCTGGAAACACCATATATTTT. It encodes CASKGNSGNTIYF.

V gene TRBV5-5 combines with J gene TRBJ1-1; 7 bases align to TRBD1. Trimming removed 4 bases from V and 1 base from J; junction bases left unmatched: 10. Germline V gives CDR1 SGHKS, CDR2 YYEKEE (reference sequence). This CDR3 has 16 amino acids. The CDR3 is CASSLKSGGSNTEAFF. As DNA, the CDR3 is TGTGCCAGCAGCCTCAAATCAGGGGGGTCGAACACTGAAGCTTTCTTT. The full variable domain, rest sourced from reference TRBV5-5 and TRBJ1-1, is DAGVTQSPTHLIKTRGQQVTLRCSPISGHKSVSWYQQVLGQGPQFIFQYYEKEERGRGNFPDRFSARQFPNYSSELNVNALLLGDSALYLCASSLKSGGSNTEAFFGQGTRLTVV.

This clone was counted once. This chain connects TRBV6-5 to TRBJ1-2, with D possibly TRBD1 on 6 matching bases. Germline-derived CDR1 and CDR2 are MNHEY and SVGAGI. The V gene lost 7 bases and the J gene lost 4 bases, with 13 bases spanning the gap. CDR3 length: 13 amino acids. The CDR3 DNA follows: TGTGCCAGCACAAGGGGGGGCTCCTATGGCTACACCTTC. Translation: CASTRGGSYGYTF.

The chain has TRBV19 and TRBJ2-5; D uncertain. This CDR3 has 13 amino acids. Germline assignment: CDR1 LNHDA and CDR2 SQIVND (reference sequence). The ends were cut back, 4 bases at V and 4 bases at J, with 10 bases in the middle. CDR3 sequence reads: CASSKALVETQYF. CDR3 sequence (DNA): TGTGCCAGTAGTAAGGCCCTAGTAGAGACCCAGTACTTC. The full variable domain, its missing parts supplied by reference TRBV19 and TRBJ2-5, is DGGITQSPKYLFRKEGQNVTLSCEQNLNHDAMYWYRQDPGQGLRLIYYSQIVNDFQKGDIAEGYSVSREKKESFPLTVTSAQKNPTAFYLCASSKALVETQYFGPGTRLLVL.